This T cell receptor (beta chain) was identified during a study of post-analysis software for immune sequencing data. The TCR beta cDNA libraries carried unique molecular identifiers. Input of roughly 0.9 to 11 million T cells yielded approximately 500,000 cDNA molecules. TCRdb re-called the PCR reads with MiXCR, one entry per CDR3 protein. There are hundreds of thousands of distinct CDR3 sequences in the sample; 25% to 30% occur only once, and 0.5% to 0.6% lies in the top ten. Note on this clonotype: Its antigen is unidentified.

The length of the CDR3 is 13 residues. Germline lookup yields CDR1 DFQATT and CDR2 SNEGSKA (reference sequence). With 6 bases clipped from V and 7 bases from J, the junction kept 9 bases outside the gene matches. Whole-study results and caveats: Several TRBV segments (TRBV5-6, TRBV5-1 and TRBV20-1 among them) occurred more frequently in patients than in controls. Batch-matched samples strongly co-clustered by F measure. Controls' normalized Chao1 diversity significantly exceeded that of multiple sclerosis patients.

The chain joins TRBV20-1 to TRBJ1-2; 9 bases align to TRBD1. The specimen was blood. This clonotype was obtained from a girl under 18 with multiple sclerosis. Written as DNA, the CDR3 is TGCAGTGCATCACACAGGGGGCGAGGTGGCTACACCTTC. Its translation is CSASHRGRGGYTF.